These T cell receptor beta chains were read from a single sample in a study of blood T cell repertoires in COVID-19. Assay used: immunoSEQ multiplex PCR; TCRdb lists only in-frame clones, some missing. The sample records around 620,000 clones, about nine tenths being singletons. Material for sequencing was peripheral blood. These receptors were taken from a woman aged 18-35 years with acute or convalescent COVID-19. The conserved cysteine and the conserved F or W are not part of the CDR3 here. Each record gives: clone size, J gene, V gene, CDR3 protein. Not every row has a clone size; where given, it reads once, few, many or a size class.

- TRBJ2-7 TRBV19 ASSSSRDFSYEQY
- TRBJ1-2 TRBV11-1 ASSLQGAGGYT
- TRBJ2-7 TRBV7-2 ASSPTSGGFGEQY
- TRBJ2-1 TRBV12-3/TRBV12-4 ASSPTETNEQF
- TRBJ1-2 TRBV3-1/TRBV3-2 ASSQWEGGAGYT
- TRBJ2-3 TRBV12-5 ASGPGSGEADTQY
- TRBJ2-3 TRBV9 ASSAGRDTQY
- TRBJ1-2 TRBV5-5 ASHPDRSVNYGYT
- TRBJ2-7 TRBV12-3/TRBV12-4 ASSLGSYEQY
- TRBJ1-5 TRBV6-2/TRBV6-3 ASSYITLKYQPQH
- TRBJ1-5 TRBV7-8 ASTGRGGESVGNQPQH
- TRBJ1-2 TRBV19 ASSTSGGQTFYGYT
- TRBJ2-1 TRBV6-6 ASSTTRGGDEQF
- TRBJ1-1 TRBV19 ASRSWGGRNTEAF
- TRBJ1-1 TRBV6-6 ASSTGGTEAF
- TRBJ2-4 TRBV9 ASSPSDRSSKNIQY
- TRBJ1-1 TRBV6-6 ASIQWDRKNTEAF
- TRBJ2-7 TRBV28 ASSLSGRGEQY
- TRBJ1-2 TRBV28 ASSFGRGGYT
- TRBJ2-7 TRBV4-1 ASSQAPWRGYEQY
- TRBJ1-5 TRBV9 ASSKSGVSNQPQH
- TRBJ1-1 TRBV6-5 ASSYLGVGTEAF
- TRBJ2-1 TRBV5-1 ASSRLAGLPNNEQF
once TRBJ1-2 TRBV11-3 ASSQGQNYGYT
- TRBJ2-6 TRBV5-1 ASREVAGANVLT
- TRBJ2-1 TRBV29-1 SVMDRGPYTYSEQF
- TRBJ2-1 TRBV9 ASSDQSVSYNEQF
- TRBJ2-2 TRBV12-5 ARGGQGAGVWTGELF
- TRBJ2-7 TRBV15 ATNTGFSYEQY
- TRBJ1-2 TRBV5-1 ASSSTTGKSYGYT
- TRBJ2-5 TRBV27 ASSSPLAGGRETQY
- TRBJ2-5 TRBV10-3 AISRTSGGETQY
- TRBJ1-5 TRBV27 ASSLSRANNQPQH
- TRBJ1-2 TRBV28 ASRGTGANYGYT
- TRBJ1-3 TRBV27 ASSSGDSGNTIY
- TRBJ2-5 TRBV6-4 ASSDSVLHRALTQY
few TRBJ1-6 TRBV18 ASSPILTADNSPLH
- TRBJ2-1 TRBV7-9 ASSSRGGSNEQF
- TRBJ2-2 TRBV7-3 ASSPRTDLTNTGELF
- TRBJ1-5 TRBV9 ASSVGVRDRATFFSNQPQH
- TRBJ1-4 TRBV2 ASIGEKLF
- TRBJ2-3 TRBV27 ASKTRTGFTDTQY
- TRBJ1-1 TRBV4-1 ASSQDRGVSTEAF
- TRBJ1-5 TRBV9 ASSAQGLEPQH
- TRBJ1-2 TRBV27 ASSSTGFGYT
- TRBJ2-2 TRBV6-6 ASSYAGENTGELF
- TRBJ1-3 TRBV30 AWSWGAGNTIY
- TRBJ1-2 TRBV3-1/TRBV3-2 ASGDRDRSYT
- TRBJ1-2 TRBV10-3 AISEFGADGYT
- TRBJ1-2 TRBV19 ASSIGWSDALTGYT
- TRBJ1-1 TRBV9 ASSAAGQGVANTEAF
- TRBJ2-7 TRBV21-1 ASSKAGVSYEQY
- TRBJ2-3 TRBV2 ASSGGGGAADTQY